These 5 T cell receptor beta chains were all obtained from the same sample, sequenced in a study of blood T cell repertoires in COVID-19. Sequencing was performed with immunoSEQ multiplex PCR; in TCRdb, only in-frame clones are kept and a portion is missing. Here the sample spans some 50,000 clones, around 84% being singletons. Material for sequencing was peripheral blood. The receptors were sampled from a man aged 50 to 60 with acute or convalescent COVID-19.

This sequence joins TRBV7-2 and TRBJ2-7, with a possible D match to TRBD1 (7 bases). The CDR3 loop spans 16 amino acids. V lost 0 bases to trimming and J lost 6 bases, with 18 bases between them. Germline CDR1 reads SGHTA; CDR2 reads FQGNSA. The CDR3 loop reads CASSLARDSPSTEQYF. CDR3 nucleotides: TGTGCCAGCAGCTTAGCGCGGGACAGTCCATCGACCGAGCAGTACTTC.

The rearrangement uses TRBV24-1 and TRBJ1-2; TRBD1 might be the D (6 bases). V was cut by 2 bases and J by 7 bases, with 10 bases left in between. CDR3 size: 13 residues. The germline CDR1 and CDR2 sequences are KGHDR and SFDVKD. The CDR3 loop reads CATSDSGALGYTF. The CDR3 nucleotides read TGTGCCACCAGTGATTCAGGGGCACTTGGCTACACCTTC.

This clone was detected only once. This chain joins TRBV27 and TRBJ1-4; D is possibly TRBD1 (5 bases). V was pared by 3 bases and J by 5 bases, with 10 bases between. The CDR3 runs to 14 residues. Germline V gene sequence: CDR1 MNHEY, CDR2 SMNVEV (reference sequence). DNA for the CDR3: TGTGCCAGCAGTTTGGAGGGGCTCAATGAAAAACTGTTTTTT. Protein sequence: CASSLEGLNEKLFF.

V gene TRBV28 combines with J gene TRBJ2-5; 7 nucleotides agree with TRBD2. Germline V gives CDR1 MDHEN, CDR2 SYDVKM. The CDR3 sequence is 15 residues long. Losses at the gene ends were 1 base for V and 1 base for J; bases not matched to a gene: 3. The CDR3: CASSLSGLGQETQYF. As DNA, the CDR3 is TGTGCCAGCAGTTTATCTGGACTAGGCCAAGAGACCCAGTACTTC.

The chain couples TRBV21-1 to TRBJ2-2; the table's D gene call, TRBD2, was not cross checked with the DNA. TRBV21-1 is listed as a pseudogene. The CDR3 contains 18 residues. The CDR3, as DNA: TGTGCCAGCACCCAAGAAGGAGACCTAGCGGGGAACACCGGGGAGCTGTTTTTT. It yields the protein CASTQEGDLAGNTGELFF.